The text below deals with one TCR beta chain. Antigen unknown. This sample is drawn from a study of cytotoxic CD8 clonotypes in ibrutinib-treated CLL. Study as a whole: The cohort had about 10 relapsed/refractory and some 14 treatment-naive patients, 17 IGHV unmutated.

This CDR3 is built from 15 residues. Deletions cut 6 bases from V and 6 bases from J, with 15 bases between. The germline gives CDR1 ENHRY, CDR2 SYGVKD. Study results and limitations: Baseline clonality exceeded age-matched healthy donors and tracked circulating CD8+ T-cell counts. Public clonotypes (which were uncommon) either contracted or remained stable on treatment.

Method: immunoSEQ multiplex PCR; TCRdb's copy keeps in-frame clones and lacks some. The repertoire holds fewer than 400,000 clones, with 67% as singletons. The chain uses TRBV10-3 and TRBJ1-6; no reliable D call. The sequence was obtained from a human donor with chronic lymphocytic leukemia. The sequencing used PBMCs, collected after 36 months of ibrutinib treatment. The CDR3 spells CAIRALDWPNSPLHF. CDR3 coding DNA: TGTGCCATCAGGGCGCTAGACTGGCCTAATTCACCCCTCCACTTT.